These 16 T cell receptor beta chains were sequenced from one sample in a study of OX40 agonist ivuxolimab in advanced cancers. Generated by immunoSEQ multiplex PCR, the TCRdb table keeps only in-frame clones and is missing some. The table lists 65,000 to 80,000 clones, 90% to 95% of them singletons. Sequences were derived from CD4+ or CD8+ T cells sorted from blood, sampled in a trial of the OX40 agonist ivuxolimab. All receptors derive from an adult with an advanced solid tumor such as melanoma, head and neck, liver or kidney cancer.

CDR3 nucleotides: TGTGCCAGCAGCTTCCGTGTCGGGAATGCTTACAATGAGCAGTTCTTC. Translating it yields CASSFRVGNAYNEQFF. This chain joins TRBV11-2 and TRBJ2-1; D is perhaps TRBD2 (5 bases). The CDR3 has 16 amino acids. V lost 3 bases to trimming and J lost 4 bases, with 16 bases between them. Germline assignment: CDR1 SGHAT and CDR2 FQNNGV. Together with reference TRBV11-2 and TRBJ2-1, the CDR3 gives the full variable domain: EAGVAQSPRYKIIEKRQSVAFWCNPISGHATLYWYQQILGQGPKLLIQFQNNGVVDDSQLPKDRFSAERLKGVDSTLKIQPAKLEDSAVYLCASSFRVGNAYNEQFFGPGTRLTVL.

This clone occurred once. The V call is TRBV7-6, the J call TRBJ2-3, with 9 bases matching TRBD2. CDR1 SGHVS and CDR2 FNYEAQ come from the germline V gene. Trimming removed 5 bases from V and 0 bases from J; junction bases left unmatched: 3. The CDR3 runs 15 residues. The CDR3 coding sequence is TGTGCCAGCAGCCGTACTAGCGGGAGCACAGATACGCAGTATTTT. It translates to CASSRTSGSTDTQYF.

The CDR3 protein is CASSLSTVGTEAFF. The CDR3, as DNA: TGTGCCAGCAGTTTATCCACTGTAGGGACCGAAGCTTTCTTT. This chain joins TRBV28 and TRBJ1-1; the D gene is possibly TRBD1 (5 bases). V shed 1 base and J shed 8 bases, with 14 bases lying between them. Germline CDR1 is MDHEN and CDR2 is SYDVKM. The CDR3 loop spans 14 amino acids.

This chain joins TRBV6-6 and TRBJ1-5; 7 bases map to TRBD1. V shed 6 bases, J shed 0 bases, and the junction held 8 bases outside the gene matches. CDR1 and CDR2 (germline): MNHNY, SVGAGI (reference sequence). The CDR3 has 16 amino acids. Written as DNA, the CDR3 is TGTGCCAGCAGCCCCGGGACAGAGAATAGCAATCAGCCCCAGCATTTT. It is translated as CASSPGTENSNQPQHF.

The chain couples TRBV27 to TRBJ2-7, with 7 bases aligning to TRBD1. The CDR3 consists of 18 residues. The trim removed 2 bases at V and 2 bases at J, leaving 15 bases unmatched. CDR1 is MNHEY, CDR2 SMNVEV, per germline (reference sequence). CDR3 DNA: TGTGCCAGCAGTTTAAAGGTTGGGACAGCCCCAGTCGCCTACGAGCAGTACTTC. It specifies CASSLKVGTAPVAYEQYF.

This chain uses TRBV28 with TRBJ2-2; D not certain. The V gene lost 7 bases and the J gene lost 2 bases, with 8 bases spanning the gap. The CDR3 covers 13 residues. Germline values: CDR1 MDHEN, CDR2 SYDVKM. Written as DNA, the CDR3 is TGTGCCAGCACCCCTGTTAACACCGGGGAGCTGTTTTTT. Translated: CASTPVNTGELFF.

The rearrangement uses TRBV15 and TRBJ1-1, with 7 bases lining up with TRBD1. V gave up 5 bases and J gave up 4 bases; unmatched junction bases: 4. This CDR3 has 13 residues. Germline CDR1 reads LNHNV; CDR2 reads YYDKDF (reference sequence). CDR3 nucleotide sequence: TGTGCCACCAGCCAAACAGGGGCCACTGAAGCTTTCTTT. Translation gives CATSQTGATEAFF.

As concerns this clone: In the same sample, other DNA sequences code for this CDR3. This rearrangement joins TRBV28 to TRBJ2-1, with 7 bases matching TRBD2. V lost 4 bases to trimming and J lost 7 bases; unmatched junction nucleotides: 4. Germline CDR1 and CDR2: MDHEN and SYDVKM. The CDR3 has 13 amino acids. The chain's CDR3 is CASSSGLFNEQFF. The CDR3 DNA sequence: TGTGCCAGCAGTTCGGGACTATTTAATGAGCAGTTCTTC.

The chain links TRBV4-1 to TRBJ1-1, with D possibly being TRBD1 (5 bases). Between the trimmed V and J ends, which lost 4 bases and 5 bases, there was a span of 11 bases. The CDR3 has 13 amino acids. The germline V gene has CDR1 MGHRA and CDR2 YSYEKL. In DNA form, the CDR3 reads TGCGCCAGCAGCCCCTTGGGGGGTACTGAAGCTTTCTTT. This sequence encodes CASSPLGGTEAFF.

This sequence joins TRBV6-1 and TRBJ2-7; D is unresolved. V lost 6 bases to trimming and J lost 4 bases, with 10 bases between them. The CDR3 is 12 amino acids. In germline, CDR1 is MNHNS, CDR2 SASEGT. CDR3 in amino acids: CASSPRPYEQYF. The CDR3 region has the DNA TGTGCCAGCAGCCCCCGACCGTACGAGCAGTACTTC.

J is TRBJ2-7 and V is TRBV6-5; D is unresolved. Trimming left V 5 bases short and J 4 bases short, with 9 bases between. The CDR3 is made up of 12 amino acids. Germline CDR1 is MNHEY and CDR2 is SVGAGI. In nucleotides, the CDR3 is TGTGCCAGCAGTCCTATGGCTTACGAGCAGTACTTC. Its protein product is CASSPMAYEQYF.

The chain joins TRBV10-2 to TRBJ2-3; D gene ambiguous. This CDR3 is built from 11 residues. In germline, CDR1 is WSHSY, CDR2 SAAADI. Trimming left V 7 bases short and J 0 bases short, with 2 bases between. The DNA for the CDR3 is TGCGCCAGCATGAGCACAGATACGCAGTATTTT. Protein: CASMSTDTQYF.

The table lists this clone with a few counts. The V and J genes are TRBV7-9 and TRBJ2-2, with unresolved D. The CDR3 covers 14 residues. CDR1 SEHNR and CDR2 FQNEAQ come from the germline V gene (reference sequence). The V end lost 1 base, the J end lost 6 bases, and 9 bases lay between the germline ends. As DNA, the CDR3 is TGTGCCAGCAGCTTAGTTCTACGACCCGGGGAGCTGTTTTTT. Translation: CASSLVLRPGELFF.

The J gene is TRBJ2-7, the V gene TRBV28; no clear D gene. The CDR3 covers 13 residues. Trimming stripped 7 bases from V and 4 bases from J, with 14 bases between. Germline CDR1 reads MDHEN; CDR2 reads SYDVKM. In DNA form, the CDR3 reads TGTGCCAGCAAGTTGGACGTGGAATACGAGCAGTACTTC. It codes for CASKLDVEYEQYF.

This chain links TRBV6-1 with TRBJ2-7; perhaps TRBD1 as D (6 bases). The CDR3 length is 14 residues. CDR1 is MNHNS and CDR2 is SASEGT in the germline V gene. V was pared by 4 bases and J by 4 bases, with 14 bases between. CDR3 in amino acids: CASSGPGHLYEQYF. DNA of the CDR3: TGTGCCAGCAGTGGCCCGGGACACCTGTACGAGCAGTACTTC.

The rearrangement links TRBV6-6 to TRBJ2-1; no clear D gene. The CDR3 is 14 amino acids. Germline CDR1 MNHNY, CDR2 SVGAGI (reference sequence). Trimming took 0 bases from V and 10 from J, leaving 13 bases between them. CDR3 region: CASSYSNVGYEQFF. In DNA, the CDR3 is TGTGCCAGCAGTTACTCGAATGTTGGATACGAGCAGTTCTTC.